Here is one T cell receptor (beta chain) with its context. Its matching antigen is unknown. Ahead of thyroid surgery, no patient had received treatment of any kind. The sample originates from a study of metastatic and nonmetastatic thyroid tumors. Across the study: Comparison of repertoires was carried out across blood and tumor or nodule tissue from malignant and benign thyroid patients. Study-level findings and limits: Reports indicated that malignant thyroid tumors showed significantly higher TCR beta diversity than benign nodules did, in blood and tumor.

How the authors handled the data: In papillary thyroid cancer, a distant-metastasis classifier was built using CDR3 differences across clinicopathological groups. TCRdb re-analyzed the PCR reads through MiXCR. These V and J calls rely on TCRdb rather than the paper's analysis. The table has 23,000 or so clones, approximately 20% seen once. This receptor was taken from a male donor with papillary thyroid cancer or a benign thyroid nodule (not recorded which). Some clones in this sample may be carry-over from other donors' samples. The material sequenced was blood.

The CDR3 sequence: CAIWVGAVNTEAFF. The CDR3 DNA reads as TGTGCCATATGGGTGGGGGCCGTGAACACTGAAGCTTTCTTT. The V call is TRBV6-1, the J call TRBJ1-1; a weak D match, TRBD1 (6 bases). Germline CDR1 is MNHNS and CDR2 is SASEGT. This CDR3 comprises 14 residues. The V gene lost 10 bases and the J gene lost 0 bases, with 15 bases spanning the gap.